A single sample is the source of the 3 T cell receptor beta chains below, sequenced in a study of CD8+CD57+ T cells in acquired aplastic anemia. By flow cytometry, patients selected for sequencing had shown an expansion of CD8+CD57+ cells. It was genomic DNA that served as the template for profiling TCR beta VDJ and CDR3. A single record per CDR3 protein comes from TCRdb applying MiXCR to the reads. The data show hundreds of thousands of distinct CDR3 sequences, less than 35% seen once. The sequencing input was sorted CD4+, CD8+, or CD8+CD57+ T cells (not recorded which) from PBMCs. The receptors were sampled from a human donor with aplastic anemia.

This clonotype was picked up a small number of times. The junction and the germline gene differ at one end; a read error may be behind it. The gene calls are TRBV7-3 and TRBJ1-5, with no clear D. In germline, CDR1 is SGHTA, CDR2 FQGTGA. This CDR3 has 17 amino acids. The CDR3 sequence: CASSLTCRRVSNQPQHF. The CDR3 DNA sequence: TGTGCTAGCAGCTTAACGTGTCGGAGGGTTAGCAATCAGCCCCAGCATTTT.

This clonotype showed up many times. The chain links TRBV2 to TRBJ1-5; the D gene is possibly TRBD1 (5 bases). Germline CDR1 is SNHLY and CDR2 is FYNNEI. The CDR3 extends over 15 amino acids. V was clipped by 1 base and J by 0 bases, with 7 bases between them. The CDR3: CASSEGTSSNQPQHF. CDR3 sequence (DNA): TGTGCCAGCAGTGAAGGGACAAGTAGCAATCAGCCCCAGCATTTT.

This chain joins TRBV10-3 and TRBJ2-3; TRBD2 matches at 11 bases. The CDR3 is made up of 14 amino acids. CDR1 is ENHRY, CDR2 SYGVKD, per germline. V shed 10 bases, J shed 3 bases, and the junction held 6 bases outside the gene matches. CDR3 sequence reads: CATALAGGTDTQYF. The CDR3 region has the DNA TGTGCCACCGCCCTAGCGGGGGGAACAGATACGCAGTATTTT.